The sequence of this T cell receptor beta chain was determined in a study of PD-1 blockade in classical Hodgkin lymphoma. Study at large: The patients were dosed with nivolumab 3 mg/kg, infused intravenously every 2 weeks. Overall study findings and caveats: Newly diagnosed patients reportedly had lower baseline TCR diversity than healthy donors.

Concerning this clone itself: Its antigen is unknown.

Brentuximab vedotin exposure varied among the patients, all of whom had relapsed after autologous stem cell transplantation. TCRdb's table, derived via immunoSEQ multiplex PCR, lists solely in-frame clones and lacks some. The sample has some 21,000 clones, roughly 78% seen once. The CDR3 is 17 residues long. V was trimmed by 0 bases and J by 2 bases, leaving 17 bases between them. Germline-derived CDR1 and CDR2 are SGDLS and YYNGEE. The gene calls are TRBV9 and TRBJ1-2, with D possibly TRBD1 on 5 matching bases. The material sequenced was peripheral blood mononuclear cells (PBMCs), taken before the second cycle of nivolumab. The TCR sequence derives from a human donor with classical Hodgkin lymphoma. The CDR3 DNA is TGTGCCAGCAGCGTAGAGCCCTTACCGAGGGGAAACTATGGCTACACCTTC. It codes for CASSVEPLPRGNYGYTF.